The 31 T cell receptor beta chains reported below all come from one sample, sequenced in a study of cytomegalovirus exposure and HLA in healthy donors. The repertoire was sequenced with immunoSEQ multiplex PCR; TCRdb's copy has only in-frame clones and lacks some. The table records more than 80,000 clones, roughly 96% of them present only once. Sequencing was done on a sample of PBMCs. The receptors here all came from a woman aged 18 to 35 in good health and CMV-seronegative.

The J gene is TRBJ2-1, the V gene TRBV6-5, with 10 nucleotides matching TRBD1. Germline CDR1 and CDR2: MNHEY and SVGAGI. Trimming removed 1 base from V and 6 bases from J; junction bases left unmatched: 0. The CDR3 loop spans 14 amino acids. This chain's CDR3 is CASSYWTGGNEQFF. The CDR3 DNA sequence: TGTGCCAGCAGTTACTGGACAGGGGGCAATGAGCAGTTCTTC.

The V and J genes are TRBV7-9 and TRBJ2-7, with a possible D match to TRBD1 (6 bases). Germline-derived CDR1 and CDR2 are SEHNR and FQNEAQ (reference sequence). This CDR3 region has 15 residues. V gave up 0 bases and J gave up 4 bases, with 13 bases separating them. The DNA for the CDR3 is TGTGCCAGCAGCTTAGCCATGGGGGACATATACGAGCAGTACTTC. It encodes CASSLAMGDIYEQYF.

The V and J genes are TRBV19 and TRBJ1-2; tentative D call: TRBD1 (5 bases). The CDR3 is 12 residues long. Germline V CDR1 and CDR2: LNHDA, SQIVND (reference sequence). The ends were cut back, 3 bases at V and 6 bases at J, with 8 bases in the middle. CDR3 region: CASSMTVDGYTF. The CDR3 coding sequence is TGTGCCAGTAGTATGACAGTTGATGGCTACACCTTC.

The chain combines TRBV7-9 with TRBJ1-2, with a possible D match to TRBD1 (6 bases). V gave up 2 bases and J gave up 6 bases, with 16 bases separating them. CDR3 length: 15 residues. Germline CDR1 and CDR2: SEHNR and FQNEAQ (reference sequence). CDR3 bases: TGTGCCAGCAGCTTACTCCTCCAGGGGAGGGATGGCTACACCTTC. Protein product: CASSLLLQGRDGYTF.

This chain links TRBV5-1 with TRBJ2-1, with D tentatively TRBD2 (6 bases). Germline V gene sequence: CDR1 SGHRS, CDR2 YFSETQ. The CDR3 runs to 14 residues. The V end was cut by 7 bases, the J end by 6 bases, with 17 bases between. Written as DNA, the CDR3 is TGCGCCAGCTTGGAGGGGCAGCAGGCCAATGAGCAGTTCTTC. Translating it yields CASLEGQQANEQFF.

For the CDR3, the DNA is TGTGCCAGCAGGCCGACAGGGGAGACCACTGAAGCTTTCTTT. It specifies CASRPTGETTEAFF. The V and J genes are TRBV6-4 and TRBJ1-1, with 8 bases aligning to TRBD1. The germline gives CDR1 MRHNA, CDR2 SNTAGT. The CDR3 is 14 residues long. J gave up 4 bases and V 6 bases, and 7 bases lay outside the gene matches.

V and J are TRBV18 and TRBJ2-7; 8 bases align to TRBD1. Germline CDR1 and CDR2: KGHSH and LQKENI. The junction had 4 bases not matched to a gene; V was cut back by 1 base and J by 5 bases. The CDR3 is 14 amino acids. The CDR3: CASSPQRDRNEQYF. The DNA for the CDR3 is TGTGCCAGCTCACCACAAAGGGACAGGAACGAGCAGTACTTC.

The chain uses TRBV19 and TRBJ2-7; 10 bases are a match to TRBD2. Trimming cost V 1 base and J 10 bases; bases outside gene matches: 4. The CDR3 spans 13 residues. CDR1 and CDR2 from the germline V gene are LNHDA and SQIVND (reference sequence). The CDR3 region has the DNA TGTGCCAGTAGTATAGGGGGACTAGCGATACAGTACTTC. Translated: CASSIGGLAIQYF.

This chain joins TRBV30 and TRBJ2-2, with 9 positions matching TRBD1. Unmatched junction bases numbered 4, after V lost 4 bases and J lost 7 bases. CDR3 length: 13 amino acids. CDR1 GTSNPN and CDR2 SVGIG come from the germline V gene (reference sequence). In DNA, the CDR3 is TGTGCCTGGACCGGGACAGGGATCGGGGAGCTGTTTTTT. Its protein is CAWTGTGIGELFF.

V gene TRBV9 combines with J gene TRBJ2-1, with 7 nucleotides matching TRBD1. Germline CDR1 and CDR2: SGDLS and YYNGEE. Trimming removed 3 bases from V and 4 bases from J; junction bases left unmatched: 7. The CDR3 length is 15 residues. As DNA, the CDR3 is TGTGCCAGCAGCGCTACGGGACAGAGGTACAATGAGCAGTTCTTC. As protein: CASSATGQRYNEQFF.

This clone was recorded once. The CDR3: CASSLDGSSYEQYF. In DNA form, the CDR3 reads TGTGCCAGCAGCTTAGATGGCAGCTCCTACGAGCAGTACTTC. This chain uses TRBV13 with TRBJ2-7; D is ambiguous. CDR1 PRHDT and CDR2 FYEKMQ come from the germline V gene (reference sequence). Trimming removed 1 base at V and 0 bases at J, with 7 bases between. The CDR3 runs 14 residues.

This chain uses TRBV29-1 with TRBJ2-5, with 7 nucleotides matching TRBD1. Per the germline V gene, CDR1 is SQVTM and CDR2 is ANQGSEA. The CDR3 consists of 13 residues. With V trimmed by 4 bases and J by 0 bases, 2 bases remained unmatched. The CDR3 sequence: CSVAGTDQETQYF. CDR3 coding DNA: TGCAGCGTTGCCGGGACAGACCAAGAGACCCAGTACTTC.

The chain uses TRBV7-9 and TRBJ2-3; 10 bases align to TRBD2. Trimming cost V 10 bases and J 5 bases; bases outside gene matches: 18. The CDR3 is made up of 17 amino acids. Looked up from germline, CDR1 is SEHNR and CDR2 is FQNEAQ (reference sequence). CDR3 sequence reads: CAIPTSGTTGGIDTQYF. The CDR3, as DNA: TGTGCCATTCCAACTAGCGGGACAACGGGGGGTATAGATACGCAGTATTTT.

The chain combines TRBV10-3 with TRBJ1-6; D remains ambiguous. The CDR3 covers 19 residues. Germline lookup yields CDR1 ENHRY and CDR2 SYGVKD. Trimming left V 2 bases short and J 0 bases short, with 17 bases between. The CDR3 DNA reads TGTGCCATCAGTGAGCGTCCGGGAGAGTCGAGCTCCTATAATTCACCCCTCCACTTT. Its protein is CAISERPGESSSYNSPLHF.

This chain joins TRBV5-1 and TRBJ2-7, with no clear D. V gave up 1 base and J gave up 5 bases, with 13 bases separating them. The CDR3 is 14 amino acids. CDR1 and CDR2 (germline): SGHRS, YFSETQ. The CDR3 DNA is TGCGCCAGCAGCTTGTTAGCCCTGCCCCACGAGCAGTACTTC. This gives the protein CASSLLALPHEQYF.

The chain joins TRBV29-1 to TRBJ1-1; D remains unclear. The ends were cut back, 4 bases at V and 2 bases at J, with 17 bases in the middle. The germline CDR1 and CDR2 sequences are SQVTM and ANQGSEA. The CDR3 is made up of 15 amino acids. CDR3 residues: CSVGGLWSTNTEAFF. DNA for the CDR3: TGCAGCGTTGGAGGGTTGTGGTCTACCAACACTGAAGCTTTCTTT. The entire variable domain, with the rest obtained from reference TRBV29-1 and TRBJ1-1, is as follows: SAVISQKPSRDICQRGTSLTIQCQVDSQVTMMFWYRQQPGQSLTLIATANQGSEATYESGFVIDKFPISRPNLTFSTLTVSNMSPEDSSIYLCSVGGLWSTNTEAFFGQGTRLTVV.

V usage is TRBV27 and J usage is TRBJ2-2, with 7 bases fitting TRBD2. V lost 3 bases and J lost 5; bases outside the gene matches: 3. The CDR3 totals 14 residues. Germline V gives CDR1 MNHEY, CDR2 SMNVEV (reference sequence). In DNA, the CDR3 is TGTGCCAGCAGTTTGTGGGGGGGGACCGGGGAGCTGTTTTTT. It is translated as CASSLWGGTGELFF.

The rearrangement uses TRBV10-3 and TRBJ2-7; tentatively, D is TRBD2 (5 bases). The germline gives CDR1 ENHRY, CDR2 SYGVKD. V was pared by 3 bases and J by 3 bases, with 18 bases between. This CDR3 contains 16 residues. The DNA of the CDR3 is TGTGCCATCAGTGAAACCTCAGCGGAGCTCTACTACGAGCAGTACTTC. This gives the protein CAISETSAELYYEQYF.

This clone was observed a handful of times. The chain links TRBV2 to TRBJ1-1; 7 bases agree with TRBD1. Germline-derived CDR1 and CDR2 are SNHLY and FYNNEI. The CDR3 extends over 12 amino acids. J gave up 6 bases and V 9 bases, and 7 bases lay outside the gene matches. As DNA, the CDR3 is TGTGCCAGTTCCGGAGGGACAGCTGAAGCTTTCTTT. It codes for CASSGGTAEAFF.

CDR3 amino acids: CASMGQLAGANEQFF. The CDR3 nucleotides are TGTGCCAGCATGGGGCAACTAGCGGGCGCCAATGAGCAGTTCTTC. The J gene is TRBJ2-1, the V gene TRBV6-1; 9 nucleotides align to TRBD2. Germline trimming cut 7 bases from V and 6 bases from J; bases unmatched to any gene: 10. This CDR3 spans 15 amino acids. CDR1 is MNHNS, CDR2 SASEGT, per germline.

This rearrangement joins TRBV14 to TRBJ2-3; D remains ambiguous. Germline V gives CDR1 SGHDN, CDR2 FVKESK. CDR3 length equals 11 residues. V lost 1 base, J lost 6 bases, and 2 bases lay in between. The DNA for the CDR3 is TGTGCCAGCAGCCAAGCGGATACGCAGTATTTT. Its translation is CASSQADTQYF.

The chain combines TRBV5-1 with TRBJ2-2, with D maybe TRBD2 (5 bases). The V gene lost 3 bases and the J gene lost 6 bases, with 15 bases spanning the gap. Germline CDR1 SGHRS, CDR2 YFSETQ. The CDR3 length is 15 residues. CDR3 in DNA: TGCGCCAGCAGCTCCCTGTGGGAGTCGGCCGGGGAGCTGTTTTTT. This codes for CASSSLWESAGELFF.

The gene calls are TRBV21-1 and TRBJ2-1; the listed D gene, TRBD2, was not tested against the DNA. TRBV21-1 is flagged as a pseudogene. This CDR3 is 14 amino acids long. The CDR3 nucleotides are TGTGCCAGCAGCAAAGTGTCTCGCGAGAATGAGCAGTTCTTC. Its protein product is CASSKVSRENEQFF.

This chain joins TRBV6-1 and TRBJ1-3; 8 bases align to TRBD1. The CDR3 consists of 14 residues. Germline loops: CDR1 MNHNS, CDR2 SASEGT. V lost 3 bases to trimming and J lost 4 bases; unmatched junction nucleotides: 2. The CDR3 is CASSDRGQGNTIYF. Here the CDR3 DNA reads TGTGCCAGCAGTGACAGGGGGCAAGGAAACACCATATATTTT.

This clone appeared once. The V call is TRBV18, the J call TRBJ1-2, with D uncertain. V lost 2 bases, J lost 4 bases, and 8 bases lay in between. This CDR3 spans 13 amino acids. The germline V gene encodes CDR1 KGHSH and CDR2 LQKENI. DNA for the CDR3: TGTGCCAGCTCACCAGGAGGGAGCTATGGCTACACCTTC. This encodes CASSPGGSYGYTF.

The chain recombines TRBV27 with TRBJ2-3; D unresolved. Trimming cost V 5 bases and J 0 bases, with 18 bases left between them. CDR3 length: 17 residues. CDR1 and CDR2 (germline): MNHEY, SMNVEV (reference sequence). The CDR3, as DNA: TGTGCCAGCAGTCAACCCCGACAATCTGCTAGCACAGATACGCAGTATTTT. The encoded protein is CASSQPRQSASTDTQYF.

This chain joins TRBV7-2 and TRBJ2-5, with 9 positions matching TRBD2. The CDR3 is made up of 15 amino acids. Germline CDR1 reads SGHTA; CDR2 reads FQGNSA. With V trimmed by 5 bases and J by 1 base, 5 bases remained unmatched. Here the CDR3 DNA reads TGTGCCAGCAGCCGCGGGGGGGAAATCCAAGAGACCCAGTACTTC. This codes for CASSRGGEIQETQYF.

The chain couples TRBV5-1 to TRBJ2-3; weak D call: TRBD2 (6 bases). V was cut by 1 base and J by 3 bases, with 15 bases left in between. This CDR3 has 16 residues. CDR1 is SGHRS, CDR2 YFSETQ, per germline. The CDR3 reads CASSLSASDITDTQYF. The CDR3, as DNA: TGCGCCAGCAGCTTGTCTGCTAGCGACATTACAGATACGCAGTATTTT.

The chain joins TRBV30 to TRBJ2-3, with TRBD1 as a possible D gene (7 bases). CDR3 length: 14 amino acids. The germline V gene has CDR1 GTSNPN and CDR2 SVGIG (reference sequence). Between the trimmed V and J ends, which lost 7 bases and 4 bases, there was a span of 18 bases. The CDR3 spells CASDREVSADTQYF. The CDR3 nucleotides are TGTGCCTCAGACAGGGAGGTCTCGGCAGATACGCAGTATTTT.

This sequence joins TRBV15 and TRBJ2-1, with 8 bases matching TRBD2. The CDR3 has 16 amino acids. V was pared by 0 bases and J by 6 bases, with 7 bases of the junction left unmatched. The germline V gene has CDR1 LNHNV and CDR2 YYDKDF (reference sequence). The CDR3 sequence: CATSRDREGLFNEQFF. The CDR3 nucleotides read TGTGCCACCAGCAGAGATCGGGAGGGACTCTTCAATGAGCAGTTCTTC.

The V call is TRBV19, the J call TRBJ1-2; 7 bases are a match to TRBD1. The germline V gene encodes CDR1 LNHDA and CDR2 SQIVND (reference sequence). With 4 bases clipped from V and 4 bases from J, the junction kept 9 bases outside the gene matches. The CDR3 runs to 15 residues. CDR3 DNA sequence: TGTGCCAGTAGTAGGACAGGAGGCGTAACCTATGGCTACACCTTC. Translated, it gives CASSRTGGVTYGYTF.